This T cell receptor (beta chain) was obtained from a study of cytomegalovirus exposure and HLA in healthy donors. Assay used: immunoSEQ multiplex PCR; TCRdb lists only in-frame clones, some missing. The sample has some 86,000 clones; 80% to 95% are singletons. Turning to this clone: Relative to the germline gene, one junction end is altered; a read error may explain this.

The CDR3 runs to 13 residues. CDR1 is SSHAT, CDR2 FNYEAQ, per germline (reference sequence). The specimen was PBMCs. J is TRBJ1-1 and V is TRBV7-7; D is unclear. The sequence was obtained from a woman in her twenties or thirties in good health and CMV-seronegative. The CDR3 region is CASSLSQNTEAFF. The DNA for the CDR3 is TGTGCTAGCAGCCTCAGTCAGAACACTGAAGCTTTCTTT.